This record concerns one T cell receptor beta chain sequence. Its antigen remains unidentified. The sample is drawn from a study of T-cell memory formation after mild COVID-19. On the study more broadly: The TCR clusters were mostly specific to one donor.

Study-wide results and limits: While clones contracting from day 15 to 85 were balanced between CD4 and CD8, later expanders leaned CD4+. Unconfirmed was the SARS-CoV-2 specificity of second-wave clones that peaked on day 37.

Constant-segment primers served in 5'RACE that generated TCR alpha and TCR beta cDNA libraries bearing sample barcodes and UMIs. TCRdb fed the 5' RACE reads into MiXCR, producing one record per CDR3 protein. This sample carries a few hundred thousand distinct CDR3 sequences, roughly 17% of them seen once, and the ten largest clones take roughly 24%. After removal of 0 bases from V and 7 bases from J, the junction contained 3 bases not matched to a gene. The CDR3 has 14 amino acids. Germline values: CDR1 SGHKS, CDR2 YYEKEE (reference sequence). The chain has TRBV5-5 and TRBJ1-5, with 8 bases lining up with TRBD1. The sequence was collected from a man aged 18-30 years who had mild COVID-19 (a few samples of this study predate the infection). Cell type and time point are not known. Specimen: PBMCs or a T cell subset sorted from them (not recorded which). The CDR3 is CASSLEQGAQPQHF. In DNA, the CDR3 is TGTGCCAGCAGCTTGGAGCAGGGGGCCCAGCCCCAGCATTTT.